What follows are 16 T cell receptor beta chains derived from one specimen sequenced in a study of blood T cells in healthy people across ages. Then a second PCR, running about 6 to 12 cycles, was carried out with a sample-barcoded 5' primer and a J-beta primer mix. TCRdb passed the 5' RACE reads through MiXCR, listing each CDR3 protein once. The sample carries about 600,000 distinct CDR3 sequences, around half recorded once. The specimen was blood. These receptors were obtained from a man older than 75 in good health.

The chain combines TRBV6-2 or TRBV6-3 with TRBJ2-7, with 12 positions matching TRBD2. The germline V gene encodes CDR1 MNHEY and CDR2 SVGEGT. This CDR3 is 14 amino acids long. V shed 4 bases, J shed 5 bases, and the junction held 3 bases outside the gene matches. CDR3 nucleotides: TGTGCCAGCAGTTCACTAGCGGGAGGCGACGAGCAGTACTTC. This gives the protein CASSSLAGGDEQYF.

The rearrangement links TRBV20-1 to TRBJ2-5, with D possibly TRBD1 on 6 matching bases. This CDR3 is 14 amino acids long. In germline, CDR1 is DFQATT, CDR2 SNEGSKA (reference sequence). V lost 6 bases, J lost 4 bases, and 18 bases lay in between. The CDR3 here is CSAPPWSDRETQYF. The CDR3 region has the DNA TGCAGTGCACCCCCCTGGTCGGACAGAGAGACCCAGTACTTC.

This clonotype was seen a handful of times. The rearrangement uses TRBV27 and TRBJ2-5, with 8 nucleotides matching TRBD2. Germline loops: CDR1 MNHEY, CDR2 SMNVEV (reference sequence). J was trimmed by 1 base and V by 5 bases; bases with no gene match: 6. The CDR3 length is 15 residues. CDR3: CASSQRGRSQETQYF. The CDR3 DNA follows: TGTGCCAGCAGTCAACGCGGGAGGAGCCAAGAGACCCAGTACTTC.

The V and J genes are TRBV4-2 and TRBJ1-2; 11 nucleotides match TRBD1. J lost 4 bases, V lost 4 bases, and 5 bases had no gene match. Per the germline V gene, CDR1 is LGHNA and CDR2 is YNFKEQ. There are 15 residues in the CDR3. CDR3 bases: TGTGCCAGCAGCCCTGGACAGGGGGCAGGCTATGGCTACACCTTC. Encoded protein: CASSPGQGAGYGYTF.

This clonotype has a single count. The V and J genes are TRBV7-2 and TRBJ2-3; D possibly uses TRBD1 or TRBD2 (5 bases each). Trimming pared 1 base from V and 6 bases from J, leaving 11 bases between. This CDR3 comprises 14 residues. CDR1 SGHTA and CDR2 FQGNSA come from the germline V gene. This CDR3 reads CASSLGGTGDTQYF. CDR3 in DNA: TGTGCCAGCAGCTTAGGGGGGACCGGGGATACGCAGTATTTT. Full variable domain (remainder filled in from reference TRBV7-2 and TRBJ2-3): GAGVSQSPSNKVTEKGKDVELRCDPISGHTALYWYRQSLGQGLEFLIYFQGNSAPDKSGLPSDRFSAERTGGSVSTLTIQRTQQEDSAVYLCASSLGGTGDTQYFGPGTRLTVL.

The rearrangement joins TRBV11-2 to TRBJ1-1, with 8 bases lining up with TRBD1. Germline trimming cut 5 bases from V and 3 bases from J; bases unmatched to any gene: 14. Germline-derived CDR1 and CDR2 are SGHAT and FQNNGV. CDR3 size: 17 residues. CDR3 sequence (DNA): TGTGCCAGCAGCCTAACCCCACAGGGGGGAGACGACACTGAAGCTTTCTTT. It codes for CASSLTPQGGDDTEAFF.

The CDR3 here is CATKPPLSKAFF. The CDR3 nucleotides are TGTGCCACCAAACCCCCCCTGTCTAAAGCTTTCTTT. The rearrangement links TRBV21-1 to TRBJ1-1; TRBD1 reflects the table's D call only, with no check against the DNA. TRBV21-1 counts as a pseudogene. This CDR3 spans 12 amino acids.

This chain links TRBV5-5 with TRBJ1-5, with unresolved D. Germline V gene sequence: CDR1 SGHKS, CDR2 YYEKEE (reference sequence). The CDR3 contains 15 residues. V shed 2 bases and J shed 2 bases, with 11 bases lying between them. In DNA, the CDR3 is TGTGCCAGCAGCTTTCGACCCGGTGGCAATCAGCCCCAGCATTTT. Encoded protein: CASSFRPGGNQPQHF.

This clonotype came up a few times. The rearrangement uses TRBV7-9 and TRBJ1-2, with D maybe TRBD1 (6 bases). V lost 4 bases, J lost 8 bases, and 14 bases lay in between. Germline V gene data show CDR1 as SEHNR and CDR2 as FQNEAQ (reference sequence). The CDR3 is 13 amino acids. CDR3 loop: CASSSGGRGGYTF. CDR3 sequence (DNA): TGTGCCAGCAGCTCCGGGGGGCGAGGAGGCTACACCTTC.

This clonotype was detected a few times. The chain uses TRBV20-1 and TRBJ2-5; 13 bases align to TRBD2. V trimming: 5 bases; J trimming: 5 bases; junction bases outside the gene matches: 8. Germline assignment: CDR1 DFQATT and CDR2 SNEGSKA (reference sequence). The length of the CDR3 is 15 residues. The CDR3 spells CSALPGLAGVETQYF. DNA for the CDR3: TGCAGTGCTCTACCTGGACTAGCGGGAGTTGAGACCCAGTACTTC.

The V gene is TRBV3-1, the J gene TRBJ1-2, with 9 bases identical to TRBD1. Trimming cost V 0 bases and J 4 bases; bases outside gene matches: 6. The CDR3 has 16 residues. Germline-derived CDR1 and CDR2 are LGHDT and YNNKEL (reference sequence). The CDR3 DNA is TGTGCCAGCAGCCAAGAGGGGGACAGGGCTTTCTATGGCTACACCTTC. It specifies CASSQEGDRAFYGYTF.

This sequence joins TRBV3-1 and TRBJ2-3; TRBD1 aligns across 9 bases. The CDR3 runs to 15 residues. CDR1 and CDR2 from the germline V gene are LGHDT and YNNKEL (reference sequence). The ends lost 4 bases at V and 4 bases at J; junction bases unmatched: 6. The CDR3 region has the DNA TGTGCCAGCAGCCTGCGGACAGGGGCCGCAGATACGCAGTATTTT. Amino acids: CASSLRTGAADTQYF.

This chain uses TRBV4-3 with TRBJ2-1; D may match TRBD1 or TRBD2 (6 bases each). The CDR3 loop spans 16 amino acids. The V gene lost 0 bases and the J gene lost 0 bases, with 9 bases spanning the gap. CDR1 and CDR2 (germline): LGHNA, YSLEER. Here the CDR3 reads CASSQDGGFSYNEQFF. The CDR3 region has the DNA TGCGCCAGCAGCCAAGACGGGGGCTTCTCCTACAATGAGCAGTTCTTC.

This clonotype was recorded many times. The chain is built from TRBV6-6 and TRBJ2-3; D might be TRBD2 (7 bases). CDR3 length equals 16 residues. Germline values: CDR1 MNHNY, CDR2 SVGAGI (reference sequence). V was trimmed by 0 bases and J by 0 bases, leaving 10 bases between them. The CDR3 coding sequence is TGTGCCAGCAGTTACTCGAGGGGGGGGAGCACAGATACGCAGTATTTT. It yields the protein CASSYSRGGSTDTQYF.

The sample holds a few counts of this clonotype. The genes are TRBV6-2 or TRBV6-3 and TRBJ2-5, with TRBD1 as a possible D gene (5 bases). V lost 6 bases and J lost 1, with 15 bases in between. Germline assignment: CDR1 MNHEY and CDR2 SVGEGT. The CDR3 spans 15 residues. The CDR3 DNA follows: TGTGCCAGCAGCACAGGACCGAACTTCCAAGAGACCCAGTACTTC. It specifies CASSTGPNFQETQYF.

The genes are TRBV21-1 and TRBJ1-2; the DNA was not used to check the table's D call, TRBD1. TRBV21-1 is noted as a pseudogene. This CDR3 is 17 amino acids long. The CDR3 coding sequence is TGTGCCAGCAGCAAAGCCACGTTCGGGACAGGGGGCAATGGCTACACCTTC. Encoded protein: CASSKATFGTGGNGYTF.